These 30 T cell receptor beta chains came from one sample sequenced in a study of shared clonotypes between healthy human individuals. Using immunoSEQ multiplex PCR, the repertoire was profiled, and TCRdb retains in-frame clones only, with some absent. The data hold 2 million to 2.5 million clones, with around 93% observed a single time. Sequences were obtained from naive CD4+ T cells from PBMCs. Subset specified: CD45RA+ positively selected. Receptors were obtained from a man aged 18 to 30 in good health. Some clones in this sample may be carry-over from other donors' samples.

V is TRBV4-1 and J is TRBJ1-4; 8 bases are shared with TRBD1. V lost 5 bases to trimming and J lost 8 bases; unmatched junction nucleotides: 4. CDR3 length: 13 amino acids. Looked up from germline, CDR1 is MGHRA and CDR2 is YSYEKL. The CDR3 DNA sequence: TGCGCCAGCAGCTATACAGGGGGGGAAAAACTGTTTTTT. This gives the protein CASSYTGGEKLFF.

The chain employs TRBV29-1 and TRBJ1-4; D not resolved. The V end lost 8 bases, the J end lost 7 bases, and 11 bases lay between the germline ends. CDR3 length: 11 residues. From germline, CDR1 is SQVTM and CDR2 ANQGSEA. CDR3 sequence reads: CSLKSGEKLFF. The CDR3 region has the DNA TGCAGCCTCAAGAGCGGTGAAAAACTGTTTTTT.

V usage is TRBV15 and J usage is TRBJ1-2; weak D call: TRBD1 (5 bases). V lost 6 bases and J 4 bases, leaving 15 bases between the germline ends. Germline loops: CDR1 LNHNV, CDR2 YYDKDF (reference sequence). The CDR3 is made up of 14 amino acids. The CDR3 sequence is CATSYRGISYGYTF. CDR3 coding DNA: TGTGCCACCAGTTACCGGGGGATTTCCTATGGCTACACCTTC.

Concerning this clone itself: Other nucleotide sequences in the sample specify the same CDR3. The chain has TRBV5-6 and TRBJ2-5; 10 nucleotides agree with TRBD2. V lost 3 bases and J lost 5; bases outside the gene matches: 1. CDR1 is SGHDT and CDR2 is YYEEEE in the germline V gene. This CDR3 comprises 13 residues. For the CDR3, the DNA is TGTGCCAGCAGCTCGGGACTAGCGGAGACCCAGTACTTC. It encodes CASSSGLAETQYF.

This sequence joins TRBV6-5 and TRBJ1-2; D might be TRBD1 (5 bases). Germline V gene data show CDR1 as MNHEY and CDR2 as SVGAGI. This CDR3 has 12 amino acids. V dropped 6 bases and J dropped 9 bases, with 14 bases sitting between them. CDR3 in DNA: TGTGCCAGCAGCCGAGACAGAAAACGCTACACCTTC. It encodes CASSRDRKRYTF.

The chain combines TRBV18 with TRBJ2-5; the D gene is possibly TRBD2 (5 bases). This CDR3 region has 14 residues. Germline V gene data show CDR1 as KGHSH and CDR2 as LQKENI. The germline V and J ends were trimmed by 3 bases and 5 bases, with 13 bases remaining between them. The CDR3 reads CASSPTTLAETQYF. In DNA, the CDR3 is TGTGCCAGCTCACCGACCACTTTAGCGGAGACCCAGTACTTC.

CDR3 region: CASSKGGGGRASNEQYF. CDR3 sequence (DNA): TGTGCCAGCAGCAAAGGAGGAGGAGGAAGGGCTTCTAACGAGCAGTACTTC. The chain employs TRBV21-1 and TRBJ2-7; the table's D gene call, TRBD2, was not cross checked with the DNA. TRBV21-1 is shown as a pseudogene. The CDR3 length is 17 residues.

The V call is TRBV19, the J call TRBJ1-5; D is unclear. CDR3 length: 17 amino acids. V was trimmed by 3 bases and J by 7 bases, leaving 22 bases between them. Per germline, CDR1 LNHDA and CDR2 SQIVND (reference sequence). This CDR3 is CASSIVRSTRRGQPQHF. CDR3 DNA sequence: TGTGCCAGTAGTATCGTGCGGTCAACTAGGAGAGGCCAGCCCCAGCATTTT.

The V and J genes are TRBV7-2 and TRBJ1-1, with D maybe TRBD1 (6 bases). CDR1 and CDR2 (germline): SGHTA, FQGNSA. There are 14 residues in the CDR3. V was shortened by 1 base and J by 4 bases, with 10 bases between the two germline ends. This CDR3 reads CASSLGGPSTEAFF. CDR3 DNA sequence: TGTGCCAGCAGCTTAGGGGGGCCGAGCACTGAAGCTTTCTTT. Full variable domain (missing parts from reference TRBV7-2 and TRBJ1-1): GAGVSQSPSNKVTEKGKDVELRCDPISGHTALYWYRQSLGQGLEFLIYFQGNSAPDKSGLPSDRFSAERTGGSVSTLTIQRTQQEDSAVYLCASSLGGPSTEAFFGQGTRLTVV.

The CDR3, as DNA: TGTGCCAGCAGCACCCCAAACTATGGCTACACCTTC. This gives the protein CASSTPNYGYTF. This chain joins TRBV7-9 and TRBJ1-2, with unresolved D. This CDR3 region has 12 residues. V lost 5 bases, J lost 2 bases, and 6 bases lay in between. CDR1 is SEHNR, CDR2 FQNEAQ, per germline (reference sequence).

The CDR3 region is CASGGGTGVTQYF. For the CDR3, the DNA is TGTGCCAGCGGGGGTGGGACAGGGGTGACCCAGTACTTC. The genes are TRBV2 and TRBJ2-5, with 10 positions matching TRBD1. With 8 bases clipped from V and 7 bases from J, the junction kept 7 bases outside the gene matches. The CDR3 is made up of 13 amino acids. The germline gives CDR1 SNHLY, CDR2 FYNNEI.

The table lists this clone with a count of one. The rearrangement joins TRBV7-3 to TRBJ2-2; 10 bases match TRBD2. This CDR3 comprises 17 residues. J lost 0 bases, V lost 4 bases, and 5 bases had no gene match. Germline V gene data show CDR1 as SGHTA and CDR2 as FQGTGA. The CDR3 bases are TGTGCCAGCAGCTCGGGACTAGCGCAGACGAACACCGGGGAGCTGTTTTTT. Protein product: CASSSGLAQTNTGELFF.

This chain links TRBV9 with TRBJ2-1, with D uncertain. Germline V gives CDR1 SGDLS, CDR2 YYNGEE. The CDR3 runs to 15 residues. Trimming took off 1 base at V and 0 bases at J, with 8 bases between the two ends. CDR3 sequence reads: CASSVIFGSYNEQFF. The CDR3 DNA follows: TGTGCCAGCAGCGTAATCTTCGGCTCCTACAATGAGCAGTTCTTC.

The rearrangement uses TRBV27 and TRBJ1-4; perhaps TRBD1 as D (6 bases). CDR1 is MNHEY, CDR2 SMNVEV, per germline (reference sequence). The CDR3 spans 16 residues. V lost 3 bases to trimming and J lost 3 bases, with 14 bases between them. The CDR3 reads CASSFAFGGSNEKLFF. The CDR3 DNA reads TGTGCCAGCAGTTTCGCTTTCGGGGGCTCTAATGAAAAACTGTTTTTT.

The chain recombines TRBV6-5 with TRBJ1-1; a weak D match, TRBD1 (5 bases). Germline values: CDR1 MNHEY, CDR2 SVGAGI. The germline V and J ends were trimmed by 8 bases and 1 base, with 14 bases remaining between them. CDR3 length: 14 amino acids. The CDR3 region is CASGATSRNTEAFF. CDR3 nucleotides: TGTGCCAGCGGGGCAACGTCCAGGAACACTGAAGCTTTCTTT.

V and J are TRBV6-6 and TRBJ1-5, with TRBD1 matching 10 bases. The CDR3 totals 15 residues. Germline values: CDR1 MNHNY, CDR2 SVGAGI (reference sequence). J lost 2 bases, V lost 6 bases, and 4 bases had no gene match. The CDR3 sequence: CASSPGTGGNQPQHF. The CDR3 DNA is TGTGCCAGCAGCCCCGGGACAGGGGGCAATCAGCCCCAGCATTTT.

Remarks on this clone: Other DNA variants within this sample encode the same CDR3. The rearrangement joins TRBV6-1 to TRBJ1-3; D might be TRBD1 (5 bases). Germline assignment: CDR1 MNHNS and CDR2 SASEGT. This CDR3 has 15 residues. V lost 3 bases and J 0 bases, leaving 9 bases between the germline ends. The CDR3 protein is CASSDGTFSGNTIYF. The CDR3 DNA follows: TGTGCCAGCAGTGATGGGACCTTCTCTGGAAACACCATATATTTT.

The sample holds one count of this clone. The rearrangement links TRBV7-9 to TRBJ1-2; D not resolved. The CDR3 is 15 residues long. CDR1 SEHNR and CDR2 FQNEAQ come from the germline V gene (reference sequence). V gave up 5 bases and J gave up 3 bases, with 16 bases separating them. CDR3 DNA: TGTGCCAGCAGCCTCGGGAGTGGTCGAGACTATGGCTACACCTTC. It is translated as CASSLGSGRDYGYTF. Complete variable domain (other parts from reference TRBV7-9 and TRBJ1-2): DTGVSQNPRHKITKRGQNVTFRCDPISEHNRLYWYRQTLGQGPEFLTYFQNEAQLEKSRLLSDRFSAERPKGSFSTLEIQRTEQGDSAMYLCASSLGSGRDYGYTFGSGTRLTVV.

Details on this clone: This sample also contains other DNA sequences that code for the same CDR3. The chain uses TRBV30 and TRBJ2-7; D is undetermined. Germline values: CDR1 GTSNPN, CDR2 SVGIG (reference sequence). Trimming left V 0 bases short and J 2 bases short, with 5 bases between. CDR3 length: 12 amino acids. The CDR3 coding sequence is TGTGCCTGGAGTGTACGGACCTACGAGCAGTACTTC. Protein: CAWSVRTYEQYF.

The CDR3 spells CAWSTTGAGANVLTF. The CDR3 coding sequence is TGTGCCTGGAGTACAACAGGGGCCGGGGCCAACGTCCTGACTTTC. The rearrangement joins TRBV30 to TRBJ2-6; 7 bases map to TRBD1. V lost 2 bases and J lost 4; bases outside the gene matches: 5. Germline V gene data show CDR1 as GTSNPN and CDR2 as SVGIG (reference sequence). The CDR3 extends over 15 amino acids.

This clone was seen only once. The rearrangement uses TRBV20-1 and TRBJ2-7, with D unresolved. With 3 bases removed from V and 8 bases from J, the gap between germline ends came to 11 bases. Germline CDR1 and CDR2: DFQATT and SNEGSKA (reference sequence). There are 11 residues in the CDR3. The CDR3 nucleotides are TGCAGTGCTAGGTCCGCTCCCCAGCAGTACTTC. Protein product: CSARSAPQQYF.

This rearrangement joins TRBV6-5 to TRBJ2-7; D call uncertain. V was trimmed by 6 bases and J by 3 bases, leaving 18 bases between them. CDR3 length equals 15 residues. Germline-derived CDR1 and CDR2 are MNHEY and SVGAGI. CDR3 nucleotide sequence: TGTGCCAGCAGCCGACTCCAAGGTGGGGTCTACGAGCAGTACTTC. Protein: CASSRLQGGVYEQYF.

J is TRBJ1-2 and V is TRBV28; no clear D. Trimming shortened V by 7 bases and J by 0 bases, and 15 bases separated the two germline ends. CDR3 length: 15 residues. Germline V gene data show CDR1 as MDHEN and CDR2 as SYDVKM. CDR3 DNA: TGTGCCAGCAACCCCCGTTTCGGCTCTAACTATGGCTACACCTTC. It codes for CASNPRFGSNYGYTF.

The rearrangement joins TRBV27 to TRBJ2-3, with 12 bases aligning to TRBD2. The germline gives CDR1 MNHEY, CDR2 SMNVEV (reference sequence). V trimming: 8 bases; J trimming: 2 bases; junction bases outside the gene matches: 11. The CDR3 is 17 residues long. CDR3 in amino acids: CASGNGTSGSLTDTQYF. CDR3 bases: TGTGCCAGCGGAAATGGGACTAGCGGGTCTCTCACAGATACGCAGTATTTT.

The genes are TRBV14 and TRBJ1-3; D not resolved. The V end was cut by 5 bases, the J end by 2 bases, with 16 bases between. The germline gives CDR1 SGHDN, CDR2 FVKESK. This CDR3 has 16 amino acids. Here the CDR3 DNA reads TGTGCCAGCAGCACCGCGGGGAGCTGGACTGGAAACACCATATATTTT. This encodes CASSTAGSWTGNTIYF.

This sequence joins TRBV6-1 and TRBJ2-1; 13 bases fit TRBD2. Germline V lookup: CDR1 MNHNS, CDR2 SASEGT. The length of the CDR3 is 17 residues. Unmatched junction bases numbered 7, after V lost 0 bases and J lost 8 bases. CDR3 loop: CASSEALRLAGGDEQFF. The CDR3 DNA follows: TGTGCCAGCAGTGAAGCGCTTCGACTAGCGGGAGGCGATGAGCAGTTCTTC.

The DNA for the CDR3 is TGCGCCAGCAGCTTGGCCCCGGGAGGGACTGAGCAGTTCTTC. This codes for CASSLAPGGTEQFF. The chain couples TRBV5-1 to TRBJ2-1; TRBD2 agrees at 8 bases. The length of the CDR3 is 14 residues. The germline gives CDR1 SGHRS, CDR2 YFSETQ. The V and J ends lost 0 bases and 9 bases, in that order; junction bases with no gene match: 5.

This rearrangement joins TRBV5-8 to TRBJ2-5; D uncertain. The germline V gene has CDR1 SGHTS and CDR2 YDEGEE. CDR3 length: 13 residues. Trimming took 4 bases from V and 2 from J, leaving 9 bases between them. The CDR3 coding sequence is TGTGCCAGCAGCCTGCTGCGGCAAGAGACCCAGTACTTC. As protein: CASSLLRQETQYF.

This rearrangement joins TRBV5-4 to TRBJ1-1; D might be TRBD1 (5 bases). V was shortened by 0 bases and J by 6 bases, with 15 bases between the two germline ends. The CDR3 is 15 residues long. CDR1 is SGHNT, CDR2 YYREEE, per germline (reference sequence). CDR3 residues: CASSLGPGGAPEAFF. The CDR3 DNA sequence: TGTGCCAGCAGCTTGGGCCCCGGGGGAGCCCCTGAAGCTTTCTTT.

Only one count was recorded for this clone. The chain combines TRBV30 with TRBJ2-7; TRBD1 might be the D (6 bases). There are 17 residues in the CDR3. The germline CDR1 and CDR2 sequences are GTSNPN and SVGIG (reference sequence). Trimming pared 0 bases from V and 2 bases from J, leaving 20 bases between. The CDR3 coding sequence is TGTGCCTGGAGTGTGGGCCAGGGGATGGTGGGGGCCTACGAGCAGTACTTC. Residues: CAWSVGQGMVGAYEQYF.